This T cell receptor beta chain was observed in a study of T cells in Graves' hyperthyroidism and ophthalmopathy. There are many counts of this clonotype. RNA transcripts gave rise to amplified TCR beta CDR3 regions. The HTBI primer set was used in a first-round RT-PCR of the TCR CDR3. TCRdb reanalysed the multiplex PCR reads using MiXCR and keeps one entry per CDR3 protein. The sample consists of approximately 260,000 distinct CDR3 sequences, about 16% of them appearing once. The CDR3 contains 15 residues. With V trimmed by 6 bases and J by 3 bases, 11 bases remained unmatched. The V gene's germline CDR1 is MNHNS and CDR2 SASEGT.

The chain joins TRBV6-1 to TRBJ2-7; 7 nucleotides line up with TRBD2. This clonotype was obtained from a woman aged 45-60 years with Graves' hyperthyroidism that later progressed to Graves' ophthalmopathy. Material: blood. The CDR3: CASSQDAGVHYEQYF. Here the CDR3 DNA reads TGTGCCAGCAGCCAAGATGCGGGAGTTCACTACGAGCAGTACTTC.